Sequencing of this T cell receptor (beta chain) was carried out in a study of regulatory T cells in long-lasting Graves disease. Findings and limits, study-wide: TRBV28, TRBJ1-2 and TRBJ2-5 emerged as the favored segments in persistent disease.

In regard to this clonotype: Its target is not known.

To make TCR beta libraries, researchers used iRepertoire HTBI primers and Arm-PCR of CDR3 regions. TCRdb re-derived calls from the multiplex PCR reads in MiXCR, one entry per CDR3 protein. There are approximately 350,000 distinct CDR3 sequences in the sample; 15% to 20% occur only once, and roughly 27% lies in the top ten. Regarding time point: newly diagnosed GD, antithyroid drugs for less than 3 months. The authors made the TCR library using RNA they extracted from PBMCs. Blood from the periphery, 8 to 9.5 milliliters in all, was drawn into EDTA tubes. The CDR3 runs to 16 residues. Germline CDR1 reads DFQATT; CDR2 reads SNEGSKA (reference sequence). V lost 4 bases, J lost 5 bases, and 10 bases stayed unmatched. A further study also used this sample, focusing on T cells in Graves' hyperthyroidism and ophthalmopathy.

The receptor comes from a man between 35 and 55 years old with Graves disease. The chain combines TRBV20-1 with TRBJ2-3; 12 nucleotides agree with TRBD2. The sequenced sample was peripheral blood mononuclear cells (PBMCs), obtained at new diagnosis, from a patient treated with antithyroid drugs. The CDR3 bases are TGCAGTGCTATTGGGCTAGCGGGGGGGGGGGGAGATACGCAGTATTTT. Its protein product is CSAIGLAGGGGDTQYF.